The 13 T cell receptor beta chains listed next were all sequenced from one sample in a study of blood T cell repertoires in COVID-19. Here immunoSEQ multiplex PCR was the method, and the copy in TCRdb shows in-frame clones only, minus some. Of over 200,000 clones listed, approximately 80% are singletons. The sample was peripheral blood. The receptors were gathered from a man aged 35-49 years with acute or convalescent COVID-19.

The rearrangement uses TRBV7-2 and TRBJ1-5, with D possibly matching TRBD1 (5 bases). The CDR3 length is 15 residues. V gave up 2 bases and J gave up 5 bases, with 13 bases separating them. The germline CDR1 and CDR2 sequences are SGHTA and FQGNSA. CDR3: CASSLWAIGDQPQHF. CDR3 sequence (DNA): TGTGCCAGCAGCTTATGGGCTATAGGGGATCAGCCCCAGCATTTT.

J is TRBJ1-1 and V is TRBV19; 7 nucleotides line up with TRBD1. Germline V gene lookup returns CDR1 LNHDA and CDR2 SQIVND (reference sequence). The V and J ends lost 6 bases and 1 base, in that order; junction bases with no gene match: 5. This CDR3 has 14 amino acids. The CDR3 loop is CASSTGTENTEAFF. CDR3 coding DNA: TGTGCCAGTAGCACCGGGACAGAGAACACTGAAGCTTTCTTT.

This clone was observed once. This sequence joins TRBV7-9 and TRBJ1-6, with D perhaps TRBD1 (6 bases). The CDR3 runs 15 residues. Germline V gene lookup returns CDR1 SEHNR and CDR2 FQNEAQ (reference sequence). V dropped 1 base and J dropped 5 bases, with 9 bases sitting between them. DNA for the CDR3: TGTGCCAGCAGCTTAGTTGACAGGAATAATTCACCCCTCCACTTT. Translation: CASSLVDRNNSPLHF.

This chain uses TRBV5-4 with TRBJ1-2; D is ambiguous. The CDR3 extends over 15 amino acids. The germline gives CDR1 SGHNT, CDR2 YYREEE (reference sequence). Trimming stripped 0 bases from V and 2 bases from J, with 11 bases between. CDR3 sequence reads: CASSLDQMENYGYTF. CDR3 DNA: TGTGCCAGCAGCTTGGACCAGATGGAGAACTATGGCTACACCTTC.

This CDR3 reads CASSLTGSQAFF. The CDR3 DNA sequence: TGTGCCAGCAGCCTCACAGGTTCTCAAGCTTTCTTT. This chain joins TRBV3-1 (or the pseudogene TRBV3-2) and TRBJ1-1; possibly TRBD1 for D (5 bases). The CDR3 length is 12 residues. V was cut by 4 bases and J by 9 bases, with 12 bases left in between. Germline lookup yields CDR1 LGHDT and CDR2 YNNKEL (reference sequence).

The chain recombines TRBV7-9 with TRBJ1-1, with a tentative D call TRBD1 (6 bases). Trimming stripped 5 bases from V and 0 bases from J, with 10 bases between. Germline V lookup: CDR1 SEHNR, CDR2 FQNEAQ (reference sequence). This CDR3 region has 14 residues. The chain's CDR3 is CASSPGVMNTEAFF. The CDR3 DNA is TGTGCCAGCAGCCCAGGGGTCATGAACACTGAAGCTTTCTTT.

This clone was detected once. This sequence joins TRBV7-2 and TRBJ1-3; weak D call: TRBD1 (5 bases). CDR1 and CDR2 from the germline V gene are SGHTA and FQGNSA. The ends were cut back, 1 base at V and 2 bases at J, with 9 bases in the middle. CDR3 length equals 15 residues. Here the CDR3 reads CASSLGAGPGNTIYF. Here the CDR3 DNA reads TGTGCCAGCAGCTTAGGGGCAGGGCCTGGAAACACCATATATTTT.

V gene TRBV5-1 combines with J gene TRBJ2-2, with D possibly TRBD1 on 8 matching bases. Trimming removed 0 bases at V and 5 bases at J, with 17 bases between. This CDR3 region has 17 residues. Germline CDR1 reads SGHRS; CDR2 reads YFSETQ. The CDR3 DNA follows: TGCGCCAGCAGCTTGGCCGGACAGGGAGGGAGTACCGGGGAGCTGTTTTTT. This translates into CASSLAGQGGSTGELFF.

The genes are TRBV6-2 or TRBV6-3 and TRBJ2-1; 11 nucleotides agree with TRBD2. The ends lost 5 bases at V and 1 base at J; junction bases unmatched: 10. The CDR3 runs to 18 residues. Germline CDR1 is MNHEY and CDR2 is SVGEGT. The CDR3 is CASSHRASGRKSYNEQFF. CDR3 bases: TGTGCCAGCAGTCACCGGGCTAGCGGGAGGAAGTCCTACAATGAGCAGTTCTTC.

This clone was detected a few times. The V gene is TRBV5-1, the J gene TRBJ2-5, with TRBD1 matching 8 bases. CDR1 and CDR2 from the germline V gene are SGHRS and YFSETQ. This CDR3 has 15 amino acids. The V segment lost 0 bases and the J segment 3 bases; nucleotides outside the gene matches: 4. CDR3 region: CASSLGSGGKETQYF. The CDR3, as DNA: TGCGCCAGCAGCTTGGGGTCAGGGGGCAAAGAGACCCAGTACTTC.

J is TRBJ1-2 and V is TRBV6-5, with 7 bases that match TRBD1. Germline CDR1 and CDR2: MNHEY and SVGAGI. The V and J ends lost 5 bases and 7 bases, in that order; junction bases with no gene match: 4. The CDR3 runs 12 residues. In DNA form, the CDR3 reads TGTGCCAGCAGTCGGACAGGCGCTGGCTACACCTTC. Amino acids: CASSRTGAGYTF.

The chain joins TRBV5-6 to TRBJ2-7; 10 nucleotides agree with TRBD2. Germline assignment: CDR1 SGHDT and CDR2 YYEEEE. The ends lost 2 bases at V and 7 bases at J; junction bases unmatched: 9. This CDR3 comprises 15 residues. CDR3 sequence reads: CASSFRASGSWEQYF. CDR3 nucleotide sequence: TGTGCCAGCAGCTTCCGGGCTAGCGGGAGTTGGGAGCAGTACTTC. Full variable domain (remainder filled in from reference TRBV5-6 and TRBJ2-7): DAGVTQSPTHLIKTRGQQVTLRCSPKSGHDTVSWYQQALGQGPQFIFQYYEEEERQRGNFPDRFSGHQFPNYSSELNVNALLLGDSALYLCASSFRASGSWEQYFGPGTRLTVT.

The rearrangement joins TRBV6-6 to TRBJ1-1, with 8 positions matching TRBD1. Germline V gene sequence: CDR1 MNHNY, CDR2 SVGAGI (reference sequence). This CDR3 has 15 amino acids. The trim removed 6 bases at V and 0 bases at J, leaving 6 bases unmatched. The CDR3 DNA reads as TGTGCCAGCAGCCAGGACAGGGCCATGAACACTGAAGCTTTCTTT. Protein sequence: CASSQDRAMNTEAFF.